What follows are 2 T cell receptor beta chains derived from one specimen sequenced in a study of blood T cell repertoires in COVID-19. The repertoire was sequenced with immunoSEQ multiplex PCR; TCRdb's copy has only in-frame clones and lacks some. The table includes roughly 250,000 clones, about 81% detected once. The sequenced sample was peripheral blood. Receptors originate from a woman aged 55-69 years with active or convalescent COVID-19.

This rearrangement joins TRBV4-1 to TRBJ1-4; D remains ambiguous. This CDR3 is 15 amino acids long. Germline-derived CDR1 and CDR2 are MGHRA and YSYEKL. Trimming pared 7 bases from V and 2 bases from J, leaving 14 bases between. In nucleotides, the CDR3 is TGCGCCAGCATGTGGATCCCGAGGACTAATGAAAAACTGTTTTTT. This codes for CASMWIPRTNEKLFF.

V is TRBV6-1 and J is TRBJ2-7, with 11 bases aligning to TRBD1. This CDR3 is 18 amino acids long. Trimming at V came to 1 base and at J to 2 bases, leaving 10 bases not matched to a gene. Germline V gene lookup returns CDR1 MNHNS and CDR2 SASEGT. CDR3 amino acids: CASSEVDRGRGGPYEQYF. Written as DNA, the CDR3 is TGTGCCAGCAGTGAAGTGGACAGGGGGCGGGGGGGCCCCTACGAGCAGTACTTC.